This TCR beta chain was retrieved from a study of T cells in Graves' hyperthyroidism and ophthalmopathy. Study-wide points: Most thyroid clonotypes with frequency above 0.001 were detected in blood.

The TCR beta CDR3 regions underwent amplification using RNA transcripts as the source. The primer set for the first-round RT-PCR of the TCR CDR3 was HTBI. TCRdb reanalysed the multiplex PCR reads using MiXCR and keeps one entry per CDR3 protein. The sample has around 690,000 distinct CDR3 sequences, roughly 17% seen once. Germline V gives CDR1 KGHDR, CDR2 SFDVKD. V dropped 2 bases and J dropped 5 bases, with 23 bases sitting between them. The CDR3 consists of 18 residues. The table lists this clonotype with many counts. Its cognate antigen is unknown. A lack of ophthalmopathy progression within 18 months defined stable Graves' hyperthyroidism. Orbital computed tomography, thyroid ultrasound, serum thyroxine and TRAb, and clinical symptoms together informed the diagnoses. Fresh 10 ml peripheral blood yielded PBMCs.

The chain is built from TRBV24-1 and TRBJ2-5; TRBD1 might be the D (5 bases). Sequencing was done on a sample of blood. The receptor was derived from a man in his forties or fifties with Graves' hyperthyroidism. CDR3 sequence (DNA): TGTGCCACCAGTGATTCTACCCCCGAAAGGGGTTCCAGGGAGACCCAGTACTTC. Translating it yields CATSDSTPERGSRETQYF.